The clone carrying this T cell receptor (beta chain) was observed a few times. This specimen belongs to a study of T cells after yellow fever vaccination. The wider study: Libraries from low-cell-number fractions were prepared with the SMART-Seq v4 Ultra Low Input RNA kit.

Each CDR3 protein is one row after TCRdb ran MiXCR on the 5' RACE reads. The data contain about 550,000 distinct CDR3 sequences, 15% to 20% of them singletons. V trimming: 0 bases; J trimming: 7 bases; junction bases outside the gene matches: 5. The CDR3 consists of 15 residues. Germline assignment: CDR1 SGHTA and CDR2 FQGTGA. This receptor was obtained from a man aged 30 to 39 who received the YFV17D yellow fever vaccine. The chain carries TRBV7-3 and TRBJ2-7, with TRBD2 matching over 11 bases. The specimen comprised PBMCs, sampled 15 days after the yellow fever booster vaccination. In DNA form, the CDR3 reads TGTGCCAGCAGCTTAACGGTAGCGGGAGGGCGGGAGCAGTACTTC. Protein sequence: CASSLTVAGGREQYF. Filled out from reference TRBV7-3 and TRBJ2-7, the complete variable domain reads GAGVSQTPSNKVTEKGKYVELRCDPISGHTALYWYRQSLGQGPEFLIYFQGTGAADDSGLPNDRFFAVRPEGSVSTLKIQRTERGDSAVYLCASSLTVAGGREQYFGPGTRLTVT.